This TCR beta chain appears in the sequencing data of a study of blood T cell repertoires in COVID-19. Study-level information: Spain, Italy and the United States supplied samples that represented acute and convalescent COVID-19.

The CDR3 runs 15 residues. From germline, CDR1 is ENHRY and CDR2 SYGVKD. V was cut by 8 bases and J by 1 base, with 16 bases left in between. Some clones are missing from TCRdb's copy, which holds only in-frame ones; the method was immunoSEQ multiplex PCR. Of about 250,000 clones in the sample, approximately 89% were seen once. The sequence came from a woman in her twenties or thirties with COVID-19, enrolled during active disease. The source material was peripheral blood. The chain combines TRBV10-3 with TRBJ2-3, with D maybe TRBD2 (6 bases). The chain's CDR3 is CAISPRGPRTDTQYF. DNA for the CDR3: TGTGCCATCTCTCCGCGGGGACCTCGCACAGATACGCAGTATTTT.